These 28 T cell receptor beta chains share one sample of origin, sequenced in a study of glioma-infiltrating T cells. The iRepertoire nested amplicon-rescue multiplex PCR amplified TCR alpha and beta CDR3s from RNA. TCRdb re-called the multiplex PCR reads through MiXCR, storing one row per CDR3 protein. The repertoire holds some 17,000 distinct CDR3 sequences, with about 62% as singletons. Sequenced material: glioma tissue, nonneoplastic brain tissue, or PBMCs (not recorded which). These receptors were obtained from a human donor with low-grade glioma or glioblastoma, undergoing nonglioma brain surgery, or in good health (not recorded which).

This chain joins TRBV4-3 and TRBJ1-6; the D gene is possibly TRBD1 (6 bases). Trimming cost V 1 base and J 8 bases, with 12 bases left between them. There are 15 residues in the CDR3. Per the germline V gene, CDR1 is LGHNA and CDR2 is YSLEER. This CDR3 is CASSQGRPGDSPLHF. The CDR3 nucleotides are TGCGCCAGCAGCCAAGGGCGCCCAGGGGATTCACCCCTCCACTTT.

The chain combines TRBV20-1 with TRBJ2-7, with no clear D. The CDR3 extends over 14 amino acids. Germline V gene sequence: CDR1 DFQATT, CDR2 SNEGSKA (reference sequence). With 0 bases removed from V and 7 bases from J, the gap between germline ends came to 16 bases. CDR3 sequence reads: CSARDPQLIAEQYF. CDR3 nucleotide sequence: TGCAGTGCTAGAGACCCCCAGCTGATAGCTGAGCAGTACTTC.

Note on this clonotype: It may be a read error: a sequence one base away is much more abundant. The rearrangement joins TRBV2 to TRBJ2-1, with TRBD2 matching 14 bases. Germline CDR1 is SNHLY and CDR2 is FYNNEI. This CDR3 region has 15 residues. V gave up 7 bases and J gave up 8 bases; unmatched junction bases: 7. The CDR3 DNA follows: TGTGCCAGCAATCCGACTAGCGGGGGGGTGCATGAGCAGTTCTTC. This translates into CASNPTSGGVHEQFF.

The DNA of the CDR3 is TGTGCCAGCAGACCCCAGGGGACATTGGCCTACAATGAGCAGTTCTTC. Translation: CASRPQGTLAYNEQFF. The chain uses TRBV27 and TRBJ2-1, with D possibly TRBD1 on 6 matching bases. Trimming took 6 bases from V and 2 from J, leaving 17 bases between them. The CDR3 is 16 amino acids. Germline assignment: CDR1 MNHEY and CDR2 SMNVEV (reference sequence).

The chain links TRBV11-2 to TRBJ2-1; TRBD2 aligns across 7 bases. CDR3 size: 15 residues. Germline CDR1 and CDR2: SGHAT and FQNNGV. The V and J ends lost 1 base and 4 bases, in that order; junction bases with no gene match: 4. The CDR3 protein is CASSLVRGVYNEQFF. CDR3 coding DNA: TGTGCCAGCAGCTTAGTTCGGGGGGTATACAATGAGCAGTTCTTC.

Comments on this clonotype: A read error may explain this, as a much larger clone is one base away. The V gene is TRBV4-2, the J gene TRBJ2-1; tentative D call: TRBD2 (6 bases). The CDR3 has 16 amino acids. V was pared by 1 base and J by 9 bases, with 19 bases between. CDR1 LGHNA and CDR2 YNFKEQ come from the germline V gene. The CDR3 nucleotides read TGTGCCAGCAGCCAAGCTCTAGCGTGGGGGTACGGTGAGCAGTTCTTC. The encoded protein is CASSQALAWGYGEQFF.

This chain connects TRBV4-2 to TRBJ2-7, with TRBD1 matching 7 bases. CDR1 is LGHNA and CDR2 is YNFKEQ in the germline V gene. The V segment lost 0 bases and the J segment 2 bases; nucleotides outside the gene matches: 7. The CDR3 spans 16 residues. CDR3 sequence (DNA): TGTGCCAGCAGCCAAGATAGGTCAGGGGGAACCTACGAGCAGTACTTC. Residues: CASSQDRSGGTYEQYF.

The chain joins TRBV20-1 to TRBJ2-1; D is possibly TRBD1 or TRBD2 (5 bases each). The ends were cut back, 4 bases at V and 2 bases at J, with 12 bases in the middle. Germline CDR1 DFQATT, CDR2 SNEGSKA (reference sequence). CDR3 length: 14 residues. The DNA of the CDR3 is TGCAGTGCTAAGGGGACGCGAACCTACAATGAGCAGTTCTTC. Its translation is CSAKGTRTYNEQFF.

The J gene is TRBJ1-3, the V gene TRBV6-5; D is unresolved. The length of the CDR3 is 15 residues. Looked up from germline, CDR1 is MNHEY and CDR2 is SVGAGI. Trimming cost V 6 bases and J 4 bases, with 16 bases left between them. This chain's CDR3 is CASSDGVATGNTIYF. The CDR3 DNA sequence: TGTGCCAGCAGCGACGGCGTGGCTACGGGAAACACCATATATTTT.

This clonotype has just one count. A much larger clone is a single base away; this may be a read error. The gene calls are TRBV6-5 and TRBJ2-5, with TRBD2 matching 11 bases. The CDR3 sequence is 16 residues long. Germline V gene lookup returns CDR1 MNHEY and CDR2 SVGAGI. The CDR3 region has the DNA TGTGCCAGCAGTTACTCGATTAGCGGGGGGGAAGAGACCCAGAACTTC. Translated: CASSYSISGGEETQNF.

This clonotype was detected only a few times. This chain links TRBV6-2 or TRBV6-3 with TRBJ1-5, with no clear D. V was shortened by 6 bases and J by 3 bases, with 15 bases between the two germline ends. The germline CDR1 and CDR2 sequences are MNHEY and SVGEGT. The CDR3 runs 15 residues. The CDR3 sequence is CASRDQSRVNQPQHF. The CDR3 DNA is TGTGCCAGCAGGGACCAATCGCGGGTCAATCAGCCCCAGCATTTT.

The V gene is TRBV7-9, the J gene TRBJ1-6, with unresolved D. Germline V CDR1 and CDR2: SEHNR, FQNEAQ (reference sequence). Trimming took 0 bases from V and 7 from J, leaving 10 bases between them. The CDR3 loop spans 15 amino acids. As DNA, the CDR3 is TGTGCCAGCAGCTTAGCGGCAGCGCTCAATTCACCCCTCCACTTT. Translation: CASSLAAALNSPLHF.

The chain links TRBV4-1 to TRBJ2-7; no firm D call. CDR3 length: 15 residues. Trimming left V 1 base short and J 2 bases short, with 12 bases between. Germline CDR1 MGHRA, CDR2 YSYEKL. This chain's CDR3 is CASSQAWQPPYEQYF. Written as DNA, the CDR3 is TGCGCCAGCAGCCAAGCTTGGCAGCCGCCCTACGAGCAGTACTTC.

V usage is TRBV30 and J usage is TRBJ2-2; the D is unclear. The CDR3 has 13 residues. V was cut by 7 bases and J by 0 bases, with 9 bases left in between. Germline values: CDR1 GTSNPN, CDR2 SVGIG (reference sequence). CDR3 amino acids: CALQLANTGELFF. CDR3 bases: TGTGCCTTACAGCTAGCGAACACCGGGGAGCTGTTTTTT.

The chain links TRBV24-1 to TRBJ2-7, with D possibly being TRBD1 (5 bases). Germline V gene lookup returns CDR1 KGHDR and CDR2 SFDVKD. Trimming took 6 bases from V and 7 from J, leaving 9 bases between them. CDR3 length equals 11 residues. Written as DNA, the CDR3 is TGTGCCACCAGTACCCAGGGAGAGCAGTACTTC. Its protein product is CATSTQGEQYF.

The chain combines TRBV7-2 with TRBJ2-1; D is uncertain. Germline values: CDR1 SGHTA, CDR2 FQGNSA. Trimming shortened V by 10 bases and J by 5 bases, and 15 bases separated the two germline ends. This CDR3 has 13 amino acids. The CDR3 bases are TGTGCCACCAAGGTGGGATGGAACAATGAGCAGTTCTTC. Amino acids: CATKVGWNNEQFF. Full variable domain (rest looked up from reference TRBV7-2 and TRBJ2-1): GAGVSQSPSNKVTEKGKDVELRCDPISGHTALYWYRQSLGQGLEFLIYFQGNSAPDKSGLPSDRFSAERTGGSVSTLTIQRTQQEDSAVYLCATKVGWNNEQFFGPGTRLTVL.

Note on this clonotype: One end of the junction varies from germline; a read error may be responsible. The J gene is TRBJ2-7, the V gene TRBV27; TRBD2 matches at 8 bases. Germline lookup yields CDR1 MNHEY and CDR2 SMNVEV (reference sequence). The CDR3 length is 15 residues. The CDR3 reads CASILSTSGVYEQCF. For the CDR3, the DNA is TGTGCCAGCATTTTAAGCACTAGCGGTGTCTACGAGCAGTGCTTC.

This chain connects TRBV6-1 to TRBJ1-1; TRBD1 is a possible D gene (5 bases). Germline assignment: CDR1 MNHNS and CDR2 SASEGT. V was trimmed by 4 bases and J by 2 bases, leaving 11 bases between them. The CDR3 consists of 14 residues. In nucleotides, the CDR3 is TGTGCCAGCAGTGTAGGCAGGGCCAACACTGAAGCTTTCTTT. Its translation is CASSVGRANTEAFF.

The genes are TRBV4-2 and TRBJ1-2; possibly TRBD1 for D (5 bases). V lost 3 bases, J lost 5 bases, and 10 bases lay in between. The CDR3 has 13 residues. CDR1 and CDR2 from the germline V gene are LGHNA and YNFKEQ. The chain's CDR3 is CASSQKGPYGYTF. In DNA, the CDR3 is TGTGCCAGCAGCCAGAAGGGACCTTATGGCTACACCTTC.

With regard to this clonotype: A junction boundary mismatches the germline segment, possibly from a read error. This rearrangement joins TRBV7-2 to TRBJ1-5; 8 bases align to TRBD1. This CDR3 has 16 amino acids. The germline V gene has CDR1 SGHTA and CDR2 FQGNSA. In DNA, the CDR3 is TGTGCCAACAGCGTACAGACAGGGGACCGCAATCAGCCTCAGCATTTT. Translation gives CANSVQTGDRNQPQHF.

This clonotype has ten or more counts. This sequence joins TRBV2 and TRBJ1-1, with 7 bases fitting TRBD1. Germline values: CDR1 SNHLY, CDR2 FYNNEI. The J segment lost 4 bases and the V segment lost 5 bases, leaving 4 bases of the junction unmatched. This CDR3 region has 13 residues. CDR3 bases: TGTGCCAGCAGTTCAGGGGACAGCACTGAAGCTTTCTTT. This translates into CASSSGDSTEAFF.

This sequence joins TRBV6-1 and TRBJ1-2, with D possibly being TRBD1 (5 bases). Trimming pared 6 bases from V and 8 bases from J, leaving 16 bases between. The CDR3 loop spans 13 amino acids. Germline V gene data show CDR1 as MNHNS and CDR2 as SASEGT. This CDR3 is CASSRGPMRGYTF. The CDR3 coding sequence is TGTGCCAGCAGCCGGGGACCGATGAGGGGCTACACCTTC.

The chain carries TRBV5-1 and TRBJ2-5, with 7 bases fitting TRBD1. The CDR3 covers 14 residues. Germline-derived CDR1 and CDR2 are SGHRS and YFSETQ. The J segment lost 5 bases and the V segment lost 2 bases, leaving 6 bases of the junction unmatched. CDR3 sequence (DNA): TGCGCCAGCAGCTTCGACAGGGTTAAGGAGACCCAGTACTTC. Translated: CASSFDRVKETQYF.

This chain connects TRBV5-4 to TRBJ1-1, with unresolved D. There are 13 residues in the CDR3. Looked up from germline, CDR1 is SGHNT and CDR2 is YYREEE (reference sequence). Trimming removed 8 bases at V and 5 bases at J, with 16 bases between. CDR3 DNA sequence: TGTGCCAGTAGCCACGTCCCCCTAACTGAAGCTTTCTTT. Translating gives CASSHVPLTEAFF.

V and J are TRBV6-2 or TRBV6-3 and TRBJ2-3; 9 positions agree with TRBD1. The CDR3 spans 15 residues. CDR1 is MNHEY, CDR2 SVGEGT, per germline. Germline trimming cut 6 bases from V and 3 bases from J; bases unmatched to any gene: 7. CDR3 sequence: CASRPRGTGTDTQYF. CDR3 nucleotides: TGTGCCAGCAGGCCCCGTGGGACAGGGACAGATACGCAGTATTTT.

This clonotype has a handful of counts. This rearrangement joins TRBV6-1 to TRBJ2-2; D remains ambiguous. Germline CDR1 reads MNHNS; CDR2 reads SASEGT. The CDR3 extends over 13 amino acids. Trimming removed 8 bases from V and 2 bases from J, with 9 bases in between. Written as DNA, the CDR3 is TGTGCCAGCTCGAATCCTAACACCGGGGAGCTGTTTTTT. Its translation: CASSNPNTGELFF.

The chain has TRBV20-1 and TRBJ2-5; maybe TRBD2 (6 bases). The germline gives CDR1 DFQATT, CDR2 SNEGSKA (reference sequence). The CDR3 covers 13 residues. The V and J ends lost 4 bases and 7 bases respectively, with 16 bases between them. CDR3 region: CSATGTLKGTQYF. For the CDR3, the DNA is TGCAGTGCTACCGGGACTTTGAAAGGGACCCAGTACTTC.

The table lists this clonotype with a few counts. The chain joins TRBV7-2 to TRBJ2-3; 9 positions agree with TRBD1. Germline CDR1 and CDR2: SGHTA and FQGNSA. The J segment lost 5 bases and the V segment lost 3 bases, leaving 3 bases of the junction unmatched. The CDR3 loop spans 14 amino acids. The DNA of the CDR3 is TGTGCCAGCAGCTTCCGGACAGGGGAAGATACGCAGTATTTT. This sequence encodes CASSFRTGEDTQYF.